These T cell receptor beta chains were read from a single sample in a study of regulatory dendritic cells for organ transplantation. Data came from immunoSEQ multiplex PCR; TCRdb stores just in-frame clones and leaves some out. Of about 11,000 clones in the sample, 60% to 85% were seen once. For these TCRs, the target antigens are not known. Material: memory CD4+ T cells from blood cultured with regulatory dendritic cells. These receptors all stem from a human donor in good health. The CDR3 runs from the conserved cysteine through the conserved F or W. The D gene is left open where the match is weak. Expanded clones are given a class, and other clones once, few, many or no size at all.

TRBJ2-3	.	TRBD2	TRBV7-2	CASSTPAGAMPSTDTQYF	TGTGCCAGCAGCACACCGGCGGGAGCCATGCCTAGCACAGATACGCAGTATTTT
TRBJ2-3	few	TRBD2	TRBV29-1	CSVETSGGADTQYF	TGCAGCGTTGAGACTAGCGGGGGGGCAGATACGCAGTATTTT
TRBJ1-4	.	.	TRBV6-5	CASSYGGAGNEKLFF	TGTGCCAGCAGTTACGGTGGGGCTGGTAATGAAAAACTGTTTTTT
TRBJ2-1	once	TRBD1	TRBV4-1	CASSQAGRQGRTYNEQFF	TGCGCCAGCAGCCAAGCAGGTAGACAGGGCAGAACCTACAATGAGCAGTTCTTC
TRBJ2-5	.	.	TRBV5-1	CASSLDGTGWETQYF	TGCGCCAGCAGCTTGGACGGAACAGGGTGGGAGACCCAGTACTTC
TRBJ1-2	.	.	TRBV5-1	CASSLGGDYGYTF	TGCGCCAGCAGCTTAGGGGGAGACTATGGCTACACCTTC
TRBJ2-7	once	.	TRBV10-2	CASSDWQGGTYEQYF	TGCGCCAGCAGTGACTGGCAGGGAGGTACCTACGAGCAGTACTTC
TRBJ1-3	.	TRBD1	TRBV5-4	CASSYGQGVGNTIYF	TGTGCCAGCAGCTACGGACAGGGGGTTGGAAACACCATATATTTT
TRBJ1-2	once	.	TRBV6-5	CASSYSKGLEGYTF	TGTGCCAGCAGTTACTCGAAGGGACTCGAGGGCTACACCTTC
TRBJ2-6	.	TRBD1	TRBV29-1	CSVGGQGAAGANVLTF	TGCAGCGTCGGAGGACAGGGGGCAGCTGGGGCCAACGTCCTGACTTTC
TRBJ2-7	.	TRBD1	TRBV5-1	CASSAAHSTGVGEQYF	TGCGCCAGCAGCGCCGCACATTCGACAGGGGTTGGCGAGCAGTACTTC
TRBJ2-7	.	.	TRBV6-6	CASSSDTEQYF	TGTGCCAGCAGTTCCGACACCGAGCAGTACTTC
TRBJ1-6	.	.	TRBV27	CASSLAGSCHF	TGTGCCAGCAGTTTAGCGGGGTCTTGTCACTTT
TRBJ1-3	.	.	TRBV6-1	CASSGRQILSGNTIYF	TGTGCCAGCAGTGGCCGACAGATACTCTCTGGAAACACCATATATTTT
TRBJ2-5	.	.	TRBV5-6	CASSSLDRTQETQYF	TGTGCCAGCAGCTCCTTGGACAGAACTCAAGAGACCCAGTACTTC
TRBJ1-5	few	TRBD1	TRBV19	CASSTPIGQGAFSNQPQHF	TGTGCCAGTAGTACTCCGATCGGACAGGGGGCTTTTAGCAATCAGCCCCAGCATTTT
TRBJ2-7	.	TRBD1	TRBV18	CASSPGQGGFSAYEQYF	TGTGCCAGCTCACCCGGACAGGGCGGCTTTTCGGCCTACGAGCAGTACTTC
TRBJ2-3	.	TRBD2	TRBV5-6	CASSLISGGLTDTQYF	TGTGCCAGCAGCTTGATTAGCGGGGGCCTTACGGATACGCAGTATTTT
TRBJ1-1	.	TRBD1	TRBV29-1	CSVDRGQNTEAFF	TGCAGCGTCGACAGGGGGCAGAACACTGAAGCTTTCTTT
TRBJ1-5	once	.	TRBV6-1	CASSEVRRQGEPQHF	TGTGCCAGCAGTGAAGTGAGGCGGCAGGGCGAGCCCCAGCATTTT
TRBJ2-7	.	TRBD1	TRBV5-1	CASSLTDRSYEQYF	TGCGCCAGCAGCTTGACGGACAGGTCCTACGAGCAGTACTTC
TRBJ2-5	.	.	TRBV25-1	CASSPGGQGGETQYF	TGTGCCAGCAGTCCCGGGGGGCAGGGAGGGGAGACCCAGTACTTC
TRBJ1-1	.	.	TRBV27	CASSPVLNTEAFF	TGTGCCAGCAGCCCGGTCCTGAACACTGAAGCTTTCTTT
TRBJ1-2	.	TRBD1	TRBV28	CASSLPGQGAYGYTF	TGTGCCAGCTCCTTACCCGGACAGGGGGCCTACGGCTACACCTTC
TRBJ1-1	.	.	TRBV15	CATSRRLGSRGKGTEAFF	TGTGCCACCAGCAGACGGCTGGGCTCGCGGGGGAAGGGCACTGAAGCTTTCTTT
TRBJ2-3	.	TRBD2	TRBV5-1	CASMGASGGFADTQYF	TGCGCCAGCATGGGGGCTAGCGGGGGATTCGCAGATACGCAGTATTTT
TRBJ2-5	.	TRBD1	TRBV14	CASSPIQGARETQYF	TGTGCCAGCAGTCCTATACAGGGGGCGCGGGAGACCCAGTACTTC
TRBJ2-7	.	.	TRBV27	CASSLGWVSHEQYF	TGTGCCAGCAGTCTAGGTTGGGTCTCGCACGAGCAGTACTTC
TRBJ1-1	.	.	TRBV6-5	CAIGGMNTEAFF	TGTGCCATCGGAGGTATGAACACTGAAGCTTTCTTT
TRBJ1-1	.	.	TRBV5-5	CASQQGWVNTEAFF	TGTGCCAGCCAGCAGGGATGGGTGAACACTGAAGCTTTCTTT
TRBJ2-2	few	TRBD1	TRBV5-8	CASTFRQGGVTGELFF	TGTGCCAGCACCTTTAGACAGGGGGGCGTCACCGGGGAGCTGTTTTTT
TRBJ1-4	.	.	TRBV10-3	CAISDRENNEKLFF	TGTGCCATCAGTGACAGGGAAAATAATGAAAAACTGTTTTTT
TRBJ2-3	.	.	TRBV5-4	CASSLYSTRGDTQYF	TGTGCCAGCAGCTTGTACTCAACTAGAGGTGATACGCAGTATTTT
TRBJ1-1	few	TRBD1	TRBV5-8	CASSLERATGMNTEAFF	TGTGCCAGCAGCTTGGAACGGGCGACAGGGATGAACACTGAAGCTTTCTTT
TRBJ1-5	.	.	TRBV19	CASTNQNLNSNQPQHF	TGTGCCAGTACAAACCAGAACCTGAACAGCAATCAGCCCCAGCATTTT
TRBJ2-5	.	TRBD2	TRBV27	CASSLSLAGGPQYF	TGTGCCAGCAGTTTATCGCTAGCGGGGGGGCCCCAGTACTTC
TRBJ1-2	.	TRBD1	TRBV9	CASSVGAGGANYGYTF	TGTGCCAGCAGCGTAGGGGCAGGGGGAGCTAACTATGGCTACACCTTC
TRBJ2-3	few	TRBD2	TRBV2	CASSEALGGGGTDTQYF	TGTGCCAGCAGTGAAGCGCTTGGCGGGGGGGGCACAGATACGCAGTATTTT
TRBJ2-2	.	TRBD2	TRBV19	CASDSGGDTGELFF	TGTGCCAGTGACAGCGGGGGGGACACCGGGGAGCTGTTTTTT
TRBJ2-5	.	.	TRBV21-1	CASSKVGRVKTQYF	TGTGCCAGCAGCAAAGTTGGCAGGGTAAAGACCCAGTACTTC
TRBJ2-7	.	TRBD1	TRBV7-8	CASSPGTGRTEQYF	TGTGCCAGCAGCCCAGGGACAGGGAGGACCGAGCAGTACTTC
TRBJ1-4	.	TRBD1	TRBV2	CASSATGGSGKLFF	TGTGCCAGCAGTGCGACAGGGGGCAGCGGAAAACTGTTTTTT
TRBJ1-4	.	.	TRBV2	CASSPDRGVEKLFF	TGTGCCAGCAGTCCCGACAGAGGAGTTGAAAAACTGTTTTTT
TRBJ1-6	.	TRBD1	TRBV7-3	CASSEGQRSPLHF	TGTGCCAGCAGCGAGGGACAGAGGTCACCCCTCCACTTT
TRBJ1-1	.	.	TRBV2	CASTAGPNTEAFF	TGTGCCAGCACGGCGGGACCGAACACTGAAGCTTTCTTT
TRBJ2-3	once	TRBD2	TRBV7-9	CASSGLAGGRGSTDTQYF	TGTGCCAGCAGCGGACTAGCGGGGGGTAGAGGGTCGACAGATACGCAGTATTTT
TRBJ1-5	.	TRBD1	TRBV28	CASNRDRDQPQHF	TGTGCCAGCAATCGGGACAGGGACCAGCCCCAGCATTTT
TRBJ2-1	.	.	TRBV5-1	CASSPGSENNEQFF	TGCGCCAGCAGCCCCGGGAGCGAAAACAATGAGCAGTTCTTC
TRBJ1-2	.	.	TRBV19	CASSLHQSNYGYTF	TGTGCCAGTAGTCTTCATCAGTCGAACTATGGCTACACCTTC